Following are 8 T cell receptor beta chains from one sample sequenced in a study of preoperative IRX-2 immunotherapy in early breast cancer. Treatment described: preoperative locoregional IRX-2 cytokine immunotherapy. This table comes from immunoSEQ multiplex PCR, and its TCRdb copy is limited to in-frame clones, with some not included. The sample records around 60,000 clones, approximately 93% being singletons. The material was obtained from a patient treated with IRX-2 immunotherapy. The source is a human donor with breast cancer.

The chain recombines TRBV12-2 with TRBJ2-7; the table gives TRBD2 as D, unverified against the DNA. TRBV12-2 is a pseudogene segment. The CDR3 is made up of 14 amino acids. This CDR3 reads CASRFQRGEYEQYF. The DNA for the CDR3 is TGTGCAAGTCGCTTCCAGCGGGGGGAATACGAGCAGTACTTC.

The chain is built from TRBV28 and TRBJ2-5; maybe TRBD1 (6 bases). The closer fit of TRBJ2-7 to the DNA end suggests the J call may be wrong. The CDR3 has 18 residues. In germline, CDR1 is MDHEN, CDR2 SYDVKM. The CDR3 spells CASSLTPGHPSPLDEQYF. The CDR3 DNA is TGTGCCAGCAGTTTAACCCCGGGACACCCTTCCCCCCTCGACGAGCAGTACTTC.

This chain links TRBV4-3 with TRBJ2-7; TRBD2 agrees at 7 bases. Trimming took 3 bases from V and 0 from J; bases not matched to a gene: 8. Germline CDR1 reads LGHNA; CDR2 reads YSLEER. The CDR3 runs to 16 residues. The CDR3 spells CASSQDFSGLSYEQYF. CDR3 in DNA: TGCGCCAGCAGCCAGGATTTTAGCGGGCTCTCCTACGAGCAGTACTTC.

This chain connects TRBV4-3 to TRBJ2-7; D is unresolved. The CDR3 covers 14 residues. Germline lookup yields CDR1 LGHNA and CDR2 YSLEER. The ends were cut back, 0 bases at V and 2 bases at J, with 8 bases in the middle. CDR3 loop: CASSQDGRTYEQYF. The CDR3 DNA follows: TGCGCCAGCAGCCAAGATGGACGAACCTACGAGCAGTACTTC.

The chain carries TRBV27 and TRBJ2-1; D tentatively reads TRBD1 or TRBD2 (5 bases each). CDR1 and CDR2 from the germline V gene are MNHEY and SMNVEV (reference sequence). This CDR3 has 14 amino acids. V was pared by 8 bases and J by 15 bases, with 26 bases between. The CDR3 DNA reads as TGTGCCAGCGGCTACGTATCGGGGCCTTTCATATCGTTCTTC. Its protein product is CASGYVSGPFISFF.

The chain couples TRBV7-2 to TRBJ1-3; D unclear. There are 14 residues in the CDR3. Germline CDR1 is SGHTA and CDR2 is FQGNSA. V was trimmed by 3 bases and J by 0 bases, leaving 6 bases between them. DNA for the CDR3: TGTGCCAGCAGCTTCAGCTACTCTGGAAACACCATATATTTT. This encodes CASSFSYSGNTIYF.

This CDR3 reads CASSRDPGGYTF. The CDR3 DNA follows: TGTGCCAGTAGTCGCGACCCGGGTGGCTACACCTTC. This chain connects TRBV19 to TRBJ1-2; D not certain. The V end was cut by 5 bases, the J end by 7 bases, with 11 bases between. The CDR3 runs to 12 residues. Germline V gene lookup returns CDR1 LNHDA and CDR2 SQIVND (reference sequence).

The chain links TRBV5-5 to TRBJ1-4; tentative D call: TRBD1 (5 bases). The germline V and J ends were trimmed by 1 base and 8 bases, with 18 bases remaining between them. Per germline, CDR1 SGHKS and CDR2 YYEKEE (reference sequence). There are 16 residues in the CDR3. In nucleotides, the CDR3 is TGTGCCAGCAGCTTGAATGGGGGGGGAGTTGGCGAAAAACTGTTTTTT. Translation: CASSLNGGGVGEKLFF.